This record covers a single T cell receptor (beta chain). This clonotype was counted only a few times. Its target antigen remains unknown. No much larger clone is present one base from it, and per-base qualities are unavailable. The data originate from a study of CD8 T cells in ankylosing spondylitis (dated by TCRdb to 2015 to 2018). Describing the broader study: The study set out to find disease-linked TCR variants by profiling T cell receptor beta repertoires in ankylosing spondylitis patients and healthy donors. The full study cohort was made up of about two dozen ankylosing spondylitis patients and roughly 98 healthy donors. Samples of peripheral blood were taken, and for ankylosing spondylitis patients, synovial fluid was collected as well. Results and caveats for the whole study, not just this receptor: Significant enrichment of the disease-linked clones was reported in matched synovial fluid samples from ankylosing spondylitis patients. In peripheral blood, the disease-linked clones were found at relatively low frequencies and had a CD8+ phenotype. Some motif variants were previously reported in synovial fluid and blood of reactive arthritis patients, suggesting common disease-initiation mechanisms. A TCR beta motif made up of several highly homologous amino acid variants appeared to be characteristic of blood from ankylosing spondylitis patients.

Reads for this sample came from an Illumina HiSeq 2500. Quantitative 5'-RACE with molecular barcodes was used to prepare TCR beta libraries. The source study handled its data this way. A new computational method based on a probabilistic model of VDJ rearrangement was used to identify disease-linked TCR variants. Using fastp trimming at Q25 and MiXCR clonotype assembly, TCRdb reanalyzed the public sequencing data and kept in-frame beta chains. Each record represents a unique CDR3 protein, reported with the most common genes and DNA among its rows. The authors' filters were not applied to this entry. This sample has roughly 240,000 distinct CDR3 sequences in its table, and 8.2% of those were observed once. The ten largest clones add up to around 4.4% of the sample. From the cysteine up to the phenylalanine, the CDR3 has a length of 14 residues. Just CDR3 DNA is preserved here, 42 bases in frame from base 1. V was cut back by 4 bases and J by 0 bases, leaving a gap of 9 bases between them. From the germline V gene (reference sequence), CDR1 is SEHNR and CDR2 is FQNEAQ.

The chain employs TRBV7-9 and TRBJ1-1, with no confident D gene call. The TCR originated in a female donor with ankylosing spondylitis or in good health (not recorded which). Sequencing used blood, either unsorted or a sorted T cell fraction (not recorded which). The sequence in DNA is TGTGCCAGCAGCTACATAGGGATGAACACTGAAGCTTTCTTT. Its protein reads: CASSYIGMNTEAFF.